This T cell receptor (beta chain) stems from a study of cytomegalovirus exposure and HLA in healthy donors. Points from the study as a whole: TCR beta chains numbering some 160 were designated cytomegalovirus-associated.

The PCR had 60 Vbeta and 13 Jbeta primers. Assay used: immunoSEQ multiplex PCR; TCRdb lists only in-frame clones, some missing. This table has 130,000 or so clones, about 8.5% appearing once. Germline CDR1 and CDR2: MDHEN and SYDVKM. The CDR3 spans 12 residues. The V gene lost 6 bases and the J gene lost 8 bases, with 13 bases spanning the gap. This clone has more than one count but fewer than ten. What it binds is unknown. The clonotype was recovered from a man aged 40-50 years in good health and CMV-seronegative. This chain links TRBV28 with TRBJ1-1; D is perhaps TRBD1 (5 bases). Sample: PBMCs. The CDR3, as DNA: TGTGCCAGCAGCGCCGGGACTCTGGAAGCTTTCTTT. Translated: CASSAGTLEAFF.